This is a list of T cell receptor beta chains from one sample in a study of radiotherapy plus CTLA-4 blockade in lung cancer. Sequencing was performed with immunoSEQ multiplex PCR; in TCRdb, only in-frame clones are kept and a portion is missing. The table shows 81,000 or so clones, with about four fifths occurring only once. Material: peripheral blood, obtained from a patient treated with radiotherapy plus ipilimumab. Every receptor here comes from a human donor with non-small cell lung cancer who had stable disease on radiotherapy plus ipilimumab. Each CDR3 is given with its conserved first and last residue. Each record gives: CDR3 protein, CDR3 DNA, clone size, J gene, V gene, D gene. D genes are given only for firm matches. Size is stated for part of the rows, as once, few or many counts, or as a class when the clone is expanded.

CASSGDNTGELFF | TGTGCCAGCAGCGGAGACAACACCGGGGAGCTGTTTTTT | . | TRBJ2-2 | TRBV7-2 | .
CASSPDGNSNQPQHF | TGCGCCAGCAGCCCGGACGGAAATAGCAATCAGCCCCAGCATTTT | once | TRBJ1-5 | TRBV5-1 | .
CASSQQGSNQPQHF | TGTGCCAGCAGCCAACAGGGGAGCAATCAGCCCCAGCATTTT | . | TRBJ1-5 | TRBV5-5 | TRBD1
CASSVEGLSAHNEQFF | TGTGCCAGCAGCGTAGAGGGGTTATCGGCACACAATGAGCAGTTCTTC | . | TRBJ2-1 | TRBV9 | .
CASSYGQGASGNTIYF | TGTGCCAGCAGTTATGGACAGGGGGCGAGTGGAAACACCATATATTTT | . | TRBJ1-3 | TRBV27 | TRBD1
CASSYDSGRGEQFF | TGTGCCAGCAGTTACGACTCTGGACGAGGAGAGCAGTTCTTC | . | TRBJ2-1 | TRBV6-6 | .
CASSTTISGNTIYF | TGTGCCAGTAGTACTACGATCTCTGGAAACACCATATATTTT | . | TRBJ1-3 | TRBV19 | .
CASSQESIPTDSPLHF | TGCGCCAGCAGCCAAGAGTCGATCCCGACGGATTCACCCCTCCACTTT | few | TRBJ1-6 | TRBV4-1 | .
CASSSNGINAKNIQYF | TGTGCCAGCAGCTCAAACGGGATAAACGCCAAAAACATTCAGTACTTC | . | TRBJ2-4 | TRBV5-4 | .
CAFDRGSSTDTQYF | TGTGCCTTTGACAGGGGGTCTAGCACAGATACGCAGTATTTT | . | TRBJ2-3 | TRBV30 | TRBD1
CASSLVQGASYEQYF | TGCGCCAGCAGCTTGGTTCAGGGGGCCTCCTACGAGCAGTACTTC | . | TRBJ2-7 | TRBV5-1 | TRBD1
CASSSGLAGTSGGTLYNEQFF | TGTGCCAGCAGCTCCGGACTAGCGGGGACTAGCGGGGGGACACTCTACAATGAGCAGTTCTTC | . | TRBJ2-1 | TRBV7-3 | TRBD2
CASSVGWGPGETQYF | TGTGCCAGCAGCGTAGGTTGGGGCCCTGGGGAGACCCAGTACTTC | . | TRBJ2-5 | TRBV9 | .
CASSQDEGRLGTDTQYF | TGTGCCAGCAGCCAAGATGAGGGGCGCCTGGGCACAGATACGCAGTATTTT | . | TRBJ2-3 | TRBV4-2 | .
CASSHLDRGRYEQYF | TGTGCCAGCAGCCACCTGGACAGGGGGCGTTACGAGCAGTACTTC | . | TRBJ2-7 | TRBV4-2 | TRBD1
CASSLAGGTEAFF | TGCGCCAGCAGTTTGGCAGGGGGGACTGAAGCTTTCTTT | . | TRBJ1-1 | TRBV10-1 | TRBD1
CAWSALMNTEAFF | TGTGCCTGGAGTGCTTTAATGAACACTGAAGCTTTCTTT | few | TRBJ1-1 | TRBV30 | .
CASSFTTVRNTEAFF | TGTGCCAGCAGTTTTACGACAGTCAGGAACACTGAAGCTTTCTTT | . | TRBJ1-1 | TRBV28 | .
CASSQSVARVGETQYF | TGCGCCAGCAGTCAATCGGTGGCCAGGGTGGGAGAGACCCAGTACTTC | few | TRBJ2-5 | TRBV23-1 | .
CASRGRDRVDQPQHF | TGTGCCAGCAGGGGCCGGGACAGGGTTGATCAGCCCCAGCATTTT | . | TRBJ1-5 | TRBV2 | TRBD1
CASSLSPGRGRQTQYF | TGTGCCAGCAGTTTATCCCCAGGGAGGGGACGGCAGACCCAGTACTTC | . | TRBJ2-5 | TRBV28 | TRBD2
CASTLSGRGNTIYF | TGTGCCAGCACCTTATCGGGGCGCGGAAACACCATATATTTT | few | TRBJ1-3 | TRBV5-6 | .
CAVQLTGGNEKLFF | TGTGCCGTCCAGTTGACAGGCGGAAATGAAAAACTGTTTTTT | . | TRBJ1-4 | TRBV6-6 | .
CASSPNSSPGELFF | TGTGCCAGCAGCCCTAATAGTAGTCCCGGGGAGCTGTTTTTT | . | TRBJ2-2 | TRBV7-2 | .
CASSEDSQSHQPQHF | TGTGCCAGCAGTGAAGACTCCCAAAGCCATCAGCCCCAGCATTTT | few | TRBJ1-5 | TRBV21-1 | .
CASRPSPLRDPSEKLFF | TGTGCCAGCAGACCATCCCCTCTCCGGGACCCCTCTGAAAAACTGTTTTTT | . | TRBJ1-4 | TRBV21-1 | .
CASSLRAREGYTF | TGTGCCAGCAGCCTCCGGGCCCGGGAGGGCTACACCTTC | once | TRBJ1-2 | TRBV28 | .
CASTRQEGGNTIYF | TGTGCCAGCACCCGACAGGAAGGAGGAAACACCATATATTTT | . | TRBJ1-3 | TRBV6-5 | .
CASSDRRNTEAFF | TGTGCCAGCAGTGATAGGAGGAACACTGAAGCTTTCTTT | . | TRBJ1-1 | TRBV6-1 | .
CASSPAAGGLETQYF | TGTGCCAGCTCACCAGCAGCGGGAGGGCTGGAGACCCAGTACTTC | . | TRBJ2-5 | TRBV18 | TRBD2
CASSLGTGGSHSNQPQHF | TGTGCCAGCAGCTTAGGGACAGGGGGAAGTCATAGCAATCAGCCCCAGCATTTT | once | TRBJ1-5 | TRBV7-8 | TRBD1
CASSPRQGVSTDTQYF | TGTGCCAGCAGCCCCAGACAGGGCGTTAGCACAGATACGCAGTATTTT | . | TRBJ2-3 | TRBV7-9 | TRBD1
CASIWSTEAFF | TGTGCCAGCATCTGGAGCACTGAAGCTTTCTTT | . | TRBJ1-1 | TRBV6-1 | .
CASRGARQGRLWNEQFF | TGTGCCAGCAGGGGGGCTAGACAGGGACGGTTATGGAATGAGCAGTTCTTC | . | TRBJ2-1 | TRBV2 | TRBD1
CASSLGTSGRSEQFF | TGTGCCAGCAGTTTGGGGACTAGCGGGAGGAGTGAGCAGTTCTTC | . | TRBJ2-1 | TRBV28 | TRBD2
CASSVTNTDTQYF | TGTGCCAGCAGCGTGACTAACACAGATACGCAGTATTTT | . | TRBJ2-3 | TRBV9 | .
CASSPPRGSYNEQFF | TGTGCCAGCAGCCCCCCGAGGGGCTCCTACAATGAGCAGTTCTTC | . | TRBJ2-1 | TRBV7-8 | .
CATSRDFAGGPENTQYF | TGTGCCACCAGCAGAGATTTCGCGGGAGGGCCAGAGAATACGCAGTATTTT | . | TRBJ2-3 | TRBV15 | TRBD2
CASKETGELFF | TGTGCCAGCAAAGAGACAGGGGAGCTGTTTTTT | few | TRBJ2-2 | TRBV28 | .
CASGLSGTPRAFF | TGTGCTAGTGGTTTATCCGGGACCCCTAGGGCTTTCTTT | . | TRBJ1-1 | TRBV12-5 | .
CASSPRSTGPTGYTF | TGTGCCAGTAGTCCCCGATCGACAGGCCCCACTGGCTACACCTTC | . | TRBJ1-2 | TRBV19 | .
CASSPRFRGPYNEQFF | TGTGCCAGCAGTCCCCGTTTTCGGGGACCCTACAATGAGCAGTTCTTC | . | TRBJ2-1 | TRBV27 | .
CASSKTSGGSNEQFF | TGTGCCAGCAGCAAAACTAGCGGGGGGTCGAATGAGCAGTTCTTC | . | TRBJ2-1 | TRBV7-2 | TRBD2
CASSFRAVAGGLGETQYF | TGTGCCAGCAGTTTCCGAGCCGTAGCGGGAGGGTTGGGGGAGACCCAGTACTTC | . | TRBJ2-5 | TRBV27 | TRBD2
CASKGQTGWRDTQYF | TGTGCCAGCAAGGGGCAGACAGGGTGGAGAGATACGCAGTATTTT | . | TRBJ2-3 | TRBV2 | TRBD1
CASSLEAGRYGYTF | TGTGCCAGCAGCTTGGAGGCAGGGCGGTATGGCTACACCTTC | . | TRBJ1-2 | TRBV5-4 | .
CASSYSRGAENTIYF | TGTGCCAGCAGTTACTCGAGAGGGGCGGAAAACACCATATATTTT | . | TRBJ1-3 | TRBV6-5 | .
CASSTRLARSYNEQFF | TGTGCCAGCAGTACGCGACTAGCAAGGTCCTACAATGAGCAGTTCTTC | . | TRBJ2-1 | TRBV27 | TRBD2
CASSQDFGGRNEQFF | TGTGCCAGCAGCCAAGACTTTGGCGGACGGAATGAGCAGTTCTTC | . | TRBJ2-1 | TRBV14 | .
CASKEAGETQYF | TGTGCCAGTAAGGAGGCGGGAGAGACCCAGTACTTC | . | TRBJ2-5 | TRBV19 | .
CASSLFEGSETQYF | TGTGCCAGCTCACTTTTCGAGGGATCAGAGACCCAGTACTTC | . | TRBJ2-5 | TRBV18 | .
CASSLSLLTEAFF | TGTGCCAGCAGCTTAAGCCTACTCACTGAAGCTTTCTTT | . | TRBJ1-1 | TRBV5-5 | .
CASSGQGADDGYTF | TGTGCCAGCAGTGGACAGGGGGCGGATGATGGCTACACCTTC | once | TRBJ1-2 | TRBV6-1 | TRBD1
CAWSVRGTGANVLTF | TGTGCCTGGAGTGTACGGGGAACTGGGGCCAACGTCCTGACTTTC | once | TRBJ2-6 | TRBV30 | .
CASNLQGANTGELFF | TGTGCCAGCAATCTACAGGGTGCGAACACCGGGGAGCTGTTTTTT | . | TRBJ2-2 | TRBV6-1 | .
CASSRERLNTGELFF | TGTGCCAGCAGCCGCGAAAGATTGAACACCGGGGAGCTGTTTTTT | few | TRBJ2-2 | TRBV7-8 | .
CASSGTGGGAWETQYF | TGTGCCAGTAGTGGGACTGGCGGGGGGGCCTGGGAGACCCAGTACTTC | . | TRBJ2-5 | TRBV19 | TRBD2